The next 2 T cell receptor beta chains were all read from a single sample in a study of cytomegalovirus exposure and HLA in healthy donors. It was with 60 Vbeta and 13 Jbeta primers that the PCR ran. Sequencing was performed with immunoSEQ multiplex PCR; in TCRdb, only in-frame clones are kept and a portion is missing. The table for this sample gives fewer than 200,000 clones. The sample taken for sequencing was PBMCs. These receptors all stem from a man under 40 in good health and CMV-seronegative.

J is TRBJ2-1 and V is TRBV27; TRBD1 agrees at 8 bases. The CDR3 runs to 14 residues. Germline-derived CDR1 and CDR2 are MNHEY and SMNVEV (reference sequence). The J segment lost 6 bases and the V segment lost 6 bases, leaving 7 bases of the junction unmatched. CDR3 residues: CASSHGQGSNEQFF. As DNA, the CDR3 is TGTGCCAGCAGCCATGGACAGGGAAGCAATGAGCAGTTCTTC.

This chain uses TRBV30 with TRBJ2-3, with a tentative D call TRBD1 (5 bases). V was trimmed by 2 bases and J by 2 bases, leaving 14 bases between them. Per the germline V gene, CDR1 is GTSNPN and CDR2 is SVGIG (reference sequence). The CDR3 has 15 amino acids. The CDR3 sequence is CAWSSGQSPTDTQYF. The CDR3 region has the DNA TGTGCCTGGAGTTCCGGACAAAGCCCCACAGATACGCAGTATTTT.